What follows is one TCR beta chain and its context. Trimming took 3 bases from V and 2 from J, leaving 11 bases between them. This CDR3 spans 14 amino acids. Germline lookup yields CDR1 SGHDT and CDR2 YYEEEE. This entry is derived from a study of control samples from healthy donors and cancer patients. Generated by immunoSEQ multiplex PCR, the TCRdb table keeps only in-frame clones and is missing some. The sample consists of about 79,000 clones, 80% to 95% of them appearing once. The chain employs TRBV5-6 and TRBJ1-2; D remains ambiguous. Material for sequencing was PBMCs. This receptor was taken from a woman in her 40s with lung cancer. The chain's CDR3 is CASSSIRTNYGYTF. DNA for the CDR3: TGTGCCAGCAGCTCGATCAGAACCAACTATGGCTACACCTTC.